This is a list of T cell receptor beta chains from one sample in a study of blood T cell repertoires in COVID-19. Profiled with immunoSEQ multiplex PCR; TCRdb holds only in-frame clones, not every one. The sample lists about 200,000 clones; over 80% were seen once. Material: peripheral blood. The receptors were gathered from a man in his sixties with COVID-19, enrolled during active disease. Both conserved end residues are part of each CDR3. A D gene is named only where the DNA matches it firmly. Size is stated for part of the rows, as once, few or many counts, or as a class when the clone is expanded.

size	J	D	V	DNA	CDR3
once	TRBJ1-2	TRBD1	TRBV7-2	TGTGCCAACGGTGAGTTACAGGGGAGGCAGGGTGGGGGCTACACCTTC	CANGELQGRQGGGYTF
NA	TRBJ1-1	NA	TRBV28	TGTGCCAGCAGTTTATTGGGGCGTAACACTGAAGCTTTCTTT	CASSLLGRNTEAFF
NA	TRBJ2-3	NA	TRBV2	TGTGCCAGCGCGGAGGGATATAGCACAGATACGCAGTATTTT	CASAEGYSTDTQYF
NA	TRBJ2-5	NA	TRBV15	TGTGCCACCAGCAGGGACTATTCCAAGGAGACCCAGTACTTC	CATSRDYSKETQYF
NA	TRBJ1-5	NA	TRBV19	TGTGCCAGTAGCCCCACAGTTTACCAGCCCCAGCATTTT	CASSPTVYQPQHF
NA	TRBJ1-2	NA	TRBV12-3/TRBV12-4	TGTGCCAGCCGAGGGCAGGAGAACTATGGCTACACCTTC	CASRGQENYGYTF
few	TRBJ1-2	NA	TRBV27	TGTGCCAGCAGTTCCCGATCCTCGGGGGGCCTGGAGGGGGTCTATGGCTACACCTTC	CASSSRSSGGLEGVYGYTF
NA	TRBJ2-6	NA	TRBV12-3/TRBV12-4	TGTGCCACCTCCCGGTCTGGGGCCAACGTCCTGACTTTC	CATSRSGANVLTF
NA	TRBJ1-4	TRBD1	TRBV9	TGTGCCAGCGCGGGGGGACAGGGGGCTGAAAAACTGTTTTTT	CASAGGQGAEKLFF
NA	TRBJ2-1	TRBD1	TRBV4-2	TGTGCCAGCGCCCAACAGGGGTATGAGCAGTTCTTC	CASAQQGYEQFF
NA	TRBJ1-1	NA	TRBV6-2/TRBV6-3	TGTGCCAGCAGCTTACAGGACACTGAAGCTTTCTTT	CASSLQDTEAFF
NA	TRBJ1-2	NA	TRBV10-3	TGTGCCATCAGTGTTGGGGAGGTGAGCTACACCTTC	CAISVGEVSYTF
NA	TRBJ2-2	NA	TRBV9	TGTGCCAGCAGCGTAGAGGCTAGCGTCTCCGGGGAGCTGTTTTTT	CASSVEASVSGELFF
NA	TRBJ1-3	NA	TRBV18	TGTGCCAGCTCACCACTAACAGGCCCGGACACCATATATTTT	CASSPLTGPDTIYF
few	TRBJ1-5	TRBD1	TRBV5-5	TGTGCCAGCAGCCCTTACAGGTTACAGGGGACGTCAAATCAGCCCCAGCATTTT	CASSPYRLQGTSNQPQHF
NA	TRBJ1-2	TRBD1	TRBV7-2	TGTGCCAGCAGCCACCAAGGCGAAACAGGGGGCTCGGGCTACACCTTC	CASSHQGETGGSGYTF
NA	TRBJ2-1	TRBD1	TRBV3-1/TRBV3-2	TGTGCCAGCAGCCAACATAAGGGACAGGGAAGGGGGAATGAGCAGTTCTTC	CASSQHKGQGRGNEQFF
NA	TRBJ2-3	NA	TRBV5-1	TGCGCCAGCAGTGAGCGGTTTGGCACAGATACGCAGTATTTT	CASSERFGTDTQYF
NA	TRBJ1-5	TRBD1	TRBV6-6	TGTGCCAGCAGCCCGGACAGGGGAGGGAGCAATCAGCCCCAGCATTTT	CASSPDRGGSNQPQHF
NA	TRBJ1-2	NA	TRBV7-9	TGTGCCAGCAGCTTAGATCTGGGCTTTAACTATGGCTACACCTTC	CASSLDLGFNYGYTF
once	TRBJ2-2	TRBD2	TRBV7-9	TGTGCCAGCAGCCGACTAGCGACCGGGGAGCTGTTTTTT	CASSRLATGELFF
NA	TRBJ1-2	NA	TRBV2	TGTGCCAGCAGTGAACTCAGGGGCCGGAACTATGGCTACACCTTC	CASSELRGRNYGYTF
NA	TRBJ2-7	NA	TRBV27	TGTGCCAGCAGTCCCCTGGGCTCGCGCGAGCAGTACTTC	CASSPLGSREQYF
NA	TRBJ2-1	NA	TRBV5-1	TGCGCCAGCAGCTTGGAGGGGCGCGGATACAATGAGCAGTTCTTC	CASSLEGRGYNEQFF
NA	TRBJ1-1	NA	TRBV28	TGTGCCACCCTGCGGGGAAGGGCTGAAGCTTTCTTT	CATLRGRAEAFF
NA	TRBJ2-6	NA	TRBV6-1	TGTGCCAGCAGTGAGATGTACAGGGCATCTGGGGCCAACGTCCTGACTTTC	CASSEMYRASGANVLTF
NA	TRBJ1-6	NA	TRBV6-5	TGTGCCAGCAGTTACTCGCACTCTCATAATTCACCCCTCCACTTT	CASSYSHSHNSPLHF
NA	TRBJ2-6	TRBD1	TRBV5-4	TGTGCCAGCAGTTCCGGGACAGGGGTCTCTGGGGCCAACGTCCTGACTTTC	CASSSGTGVSGANVLTF
once	TRBJ2-2	TRBD2	TRBV11-2	TGTGCCAGCAGCACGAGCGGGAGGGCCCCCGGGGAGCTGTTTTTT	CASSTSGRAPGELFF
NA	TRBJ1-5	NA	TRBV29-1	TGCAGCGTTACGACAGGCTCGGCTCAGCCCCAGCATTTT	CSVTTGSAQPQHF
NA	TRBJ2-6	TRBD1	TRBV5-4	TGTGCCAGCAGCTTGAGGCGACAGGGGATTCGCTCTGGGGCCAACGTCCTGACTTTC	CASSLRRQGIRSGANVLTF
few	TRBJ2-5	TRBD1	TRBV24-1	TGTGCCACCAGTGTAAGGGGGCGGGAGACCCAGTACTTC	CATSVRGRETQYF
NA	TRBJ2-4	TRBD1	TRBV6-5	TGTGCCAGCAGTACCGGGACAGTAAAAAACATTCAGTACTTC	CASSTGTVKNIQYF
NA	TRBJ1-1	NA	TRBV7-6	TGTGCCAGCAGCTTAGGTAATGCTTTCTTT	CASSLGNAFF
once	TRBJ2-1	TRBD1	TRBV29-1	TGCAGCGTTGAGGGGACAGGGGTGAACTACAATGAGCAGTTCTTC	CSVEGTGVNYNEQFF
NA	TRBJ1-1	NA	TRBV4-1	TGCGCCAGCAGCCCCATACCAGGAGGGTTAAGGAACACTGAAGCTTTCTTT	CASSPIPGGLRNTEAFF
NA	TRBJ2-5	NA	TRBV18	TGTGCCAGCCAACAGGGGAGGCAAGAGACCCAGTACTTC	CASQQGRQETQYF
NA	TRBJ2-3	NA	TRBV28	TGTGCCAGCAGTTTCGGGACTGGCACAGATACGCAGTATTTT	CASSFGTGTDTQYF
NA	TRBJ1-5	NA	TRBV6-2/TRBV6-3	TGTGCCAGCAGTTTACAGGGTCATCAGCCCCAGCATTTT	CASSLQGHQPQHF
NA	TRBJ1-6	TRBD1	TRBV27	TGTGCCAGCAGTCGGAAAGCACAGGGGGCATGGGTTTCACCCCTCCACTTT	CASSRKAQGAWVSPLHF
NA	TRBJ1-2	NA	TRBV7-2	TGTGCCAGCAGCTTAAGCTCCGGGACGGGGGGGAGAAGCTATGGCTACACCTTC	CASSLSSGTGGRSYGYTF